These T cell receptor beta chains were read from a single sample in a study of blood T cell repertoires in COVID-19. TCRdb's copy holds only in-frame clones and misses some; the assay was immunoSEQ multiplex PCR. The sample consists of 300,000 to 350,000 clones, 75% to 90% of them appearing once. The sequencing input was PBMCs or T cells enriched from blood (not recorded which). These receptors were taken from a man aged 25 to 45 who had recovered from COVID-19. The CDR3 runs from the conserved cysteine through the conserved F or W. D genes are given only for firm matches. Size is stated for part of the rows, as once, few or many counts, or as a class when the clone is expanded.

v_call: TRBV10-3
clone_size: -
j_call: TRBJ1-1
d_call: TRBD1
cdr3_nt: TGTGCCATCAGTGAAATTGCCGGGACAGTTGAAGCTTTCTTT
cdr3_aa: CAISEIAGTVEAFF

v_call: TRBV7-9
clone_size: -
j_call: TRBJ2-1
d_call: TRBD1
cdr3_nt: TGTGCCAGCAGCTTAGGACAGGGGTTTCACAATGAGCAGTTCTTC
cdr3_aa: CASSLGQGFHNEQFF

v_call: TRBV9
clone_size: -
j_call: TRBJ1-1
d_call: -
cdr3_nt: TGTGCCAGCAGCGTAGGGGGAGGGGCCAGTGAAGCTTTCTTT
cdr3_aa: CASSVGGGASEAFF

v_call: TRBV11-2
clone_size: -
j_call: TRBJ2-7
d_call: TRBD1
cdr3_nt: TGTGCCAGCAGCCCGACCACAGGGGGCGGTCCCTTATACTTC
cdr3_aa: CASSPTTGGGPLYF

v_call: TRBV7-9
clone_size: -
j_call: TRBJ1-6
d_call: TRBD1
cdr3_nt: TGTGCCAGCAGGCTACAGGGGTCTAGGGCTAATTCACCCCTCCACTTT
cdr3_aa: CASRLQGSRANSPLHF

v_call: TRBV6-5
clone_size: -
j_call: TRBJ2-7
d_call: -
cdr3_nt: TGTGCCAGCAGTTTTTCAGGCCAGGGGAACCCCTACGAGCAGTACTTC
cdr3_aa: CASSFSGQGNPYEQYF

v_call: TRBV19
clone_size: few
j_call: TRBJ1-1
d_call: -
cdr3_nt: TGTGCCAGTAGTACCGCAGGGTCCATGAACACTGAAGCTTTCTTT
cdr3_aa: CASSTAGSMNTEAFF

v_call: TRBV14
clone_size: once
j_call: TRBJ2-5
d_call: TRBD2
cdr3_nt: TGTGCCAGCAGCCGCCCCGGGACTACTCAAGAAGAGACCCAGTACTTC
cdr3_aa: CASSRPGTTQEETQYF

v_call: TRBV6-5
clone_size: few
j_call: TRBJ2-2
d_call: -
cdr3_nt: TGTGCCAGCAGCAAAGCCCCGGGGGAGCTGTTTTTT
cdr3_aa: CASSKAPGELFF

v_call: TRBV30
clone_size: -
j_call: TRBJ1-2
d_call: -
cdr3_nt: TGTGCCTGGATCGAGGGTAGGGCTGGCTACACCTTC
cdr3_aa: CAWIEGRAGYTF

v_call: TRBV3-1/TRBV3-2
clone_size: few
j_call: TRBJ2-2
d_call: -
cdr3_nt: TGTGCCAGCAGCCAGCTCAGAAACACCGGGGAGCTGTTTTTT
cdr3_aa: CASSQLRNTGELFF

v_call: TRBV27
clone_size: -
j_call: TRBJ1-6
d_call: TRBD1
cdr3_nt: TGTGCCAGCAGGTACTATGGGACAGGACTTAATTCACCCCTCCACTTT
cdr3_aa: CASRYYGTGLNSPLHF

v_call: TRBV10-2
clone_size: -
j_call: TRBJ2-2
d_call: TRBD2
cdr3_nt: TGCGCCAGCAGTGGGGCTAGCGGGGGGTGGACCGGGGAGCTGTTTTTT
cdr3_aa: CASSGASGGWTGELFF

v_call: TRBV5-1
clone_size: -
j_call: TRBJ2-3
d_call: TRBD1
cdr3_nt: TGCGCCAGCAGTCCGACAGGGGAAGATACGCAGTATTTT
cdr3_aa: CASSPTGEDTQYF

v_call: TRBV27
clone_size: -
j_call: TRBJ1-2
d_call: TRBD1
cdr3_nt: TGTGCCAGCAGTAGGACAGGGGGAAGTGGCTACACCTTC
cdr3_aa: CASSRTGGSGYTF

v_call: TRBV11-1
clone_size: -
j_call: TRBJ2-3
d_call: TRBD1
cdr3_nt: TGTGCCAGCAGCTTGGGGGGACAGGGGAGGGATACGCAGTATTTT
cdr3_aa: CASSLGGQGRDTQYF

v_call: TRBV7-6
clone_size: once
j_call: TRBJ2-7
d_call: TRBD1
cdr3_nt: TGTGCCAGCAGCCCGGGACAGAGGCGCGAGCAGTACTTC
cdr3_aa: CASSPGQRREQYF

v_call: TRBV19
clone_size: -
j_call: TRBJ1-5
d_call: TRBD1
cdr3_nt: TGTGCCAGCGGACAGGGCGGTCAGCCCCAGCATTTT
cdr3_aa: CASGQGGQPQHF

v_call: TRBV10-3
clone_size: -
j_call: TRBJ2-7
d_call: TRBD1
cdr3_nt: TGTGCCATCAGTGAGTCGAGGACAGGGATCGGCTACGAGCAGTACTTC
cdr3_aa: CAISESRTGIGYEQYF

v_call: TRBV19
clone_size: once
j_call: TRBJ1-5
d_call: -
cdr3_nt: TGTGCCAGTGCGAACAATCAGCCCCAGCATTTT
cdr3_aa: CASANNQPQHF

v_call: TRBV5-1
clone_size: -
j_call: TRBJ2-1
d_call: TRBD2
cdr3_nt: TGCGCCAGCAGCCTAGCGGGTGAGGGCAATGAGCAGTTCTTC
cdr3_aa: CASSLAGEGNEQFF

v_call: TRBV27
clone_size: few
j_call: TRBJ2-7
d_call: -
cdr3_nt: TGTGCCAGCAAGCAGGGGTACGAGCAGTACTTC
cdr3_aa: CASKQGYEQYF

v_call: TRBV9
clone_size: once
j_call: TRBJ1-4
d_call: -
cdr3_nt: TGTGCCAGCAGCTCCAGGTCCCCGGGAGCATCTAATGAAAAACTGTTTTTT
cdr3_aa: CASSSRSPGASNEKLFF

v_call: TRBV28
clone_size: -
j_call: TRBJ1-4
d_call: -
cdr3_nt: TGTGCCAGCAGTTCCGGGGGAAAACTGTTTTTT
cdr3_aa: CASSSGGKLFF

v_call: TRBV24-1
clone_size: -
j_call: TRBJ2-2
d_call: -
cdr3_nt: TGTGCCACCAGTGATCCAATCCTCCCTGACAGTCCCGGGGAGCTGTTTTTT
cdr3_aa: CATSDPILPDSPGELFF

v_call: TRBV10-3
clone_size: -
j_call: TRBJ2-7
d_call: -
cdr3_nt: TGTGCCACAACAGGATCCTACGAGCAGTACTTC
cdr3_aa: CATTGSYEQYF

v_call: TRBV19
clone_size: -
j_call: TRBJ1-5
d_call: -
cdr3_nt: TGTGCCAGTAGTATGGTGCAGGAACGGAATCAGCCCCAGCATTTT
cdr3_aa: CASSMVQERNQPQHF

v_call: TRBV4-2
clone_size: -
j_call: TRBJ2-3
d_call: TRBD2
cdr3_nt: TGTGCCAGCAGCCAAGATGGGGCGGGGGCAGATACGCAGTATTTT
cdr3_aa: CASSQDGAGADTQYF

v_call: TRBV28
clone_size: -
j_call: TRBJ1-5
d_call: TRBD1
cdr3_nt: TGTGCCAGCAGTTTATGGGGCCTCAGCACCGGGACAGCTTCGGGTCAGCCCCAGCATTTT
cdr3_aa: CASSLWGLSTGTASGQPQHF

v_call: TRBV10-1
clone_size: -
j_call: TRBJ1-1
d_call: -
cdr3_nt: TGCGCCAGCAGTGAGATAGGGGCAGGAGTGGGATACACTGAAGCTTTCTTT
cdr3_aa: CASSEIGAGVGYTEAFF

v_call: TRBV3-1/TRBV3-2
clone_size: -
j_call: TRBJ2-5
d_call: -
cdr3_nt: TGTGCCAGCAGCCAAGTTGGCGGGGCCCCACAACAAGAGACCCAGTACTTC
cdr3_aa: CASSQVGGAPQQETQYF

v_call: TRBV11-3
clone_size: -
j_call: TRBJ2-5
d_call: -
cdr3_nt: TGTGCCAGCAGCTCCGGGCGGACTCAAGAGACCCAGTACTTC
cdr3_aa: CASSSGRTQETQYF

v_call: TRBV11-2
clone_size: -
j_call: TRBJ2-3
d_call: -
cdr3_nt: TGTGCCAGCAGCTTAGAAGCGATTACGCAGTATTTT
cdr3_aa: CASSLEAITQYF

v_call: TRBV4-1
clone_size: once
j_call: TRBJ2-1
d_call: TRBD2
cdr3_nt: TGCGCCAGCAGCCGAGGACTAGCGGGGGCTGAGCAGTTCTTC
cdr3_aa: CASSRGLAGAEQFF

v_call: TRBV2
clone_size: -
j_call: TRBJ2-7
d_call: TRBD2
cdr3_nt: TGTGCCACGACTAGCGGGGGCCACCCCGCCTACGAGCAGTACTTC
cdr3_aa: CATTSGGHPAYEQYF

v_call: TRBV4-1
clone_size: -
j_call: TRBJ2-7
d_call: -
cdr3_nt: TGCGCCAGCAGCCAAGACAGGAGGCAACTCAACTCCTACGAGCAGTACTTC
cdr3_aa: CASSQDRRQLNSYEQYF

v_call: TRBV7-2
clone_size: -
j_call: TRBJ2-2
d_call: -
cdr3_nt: TGTGCCAGCAGCTTATTAACAGCCTCCACCGGGGAGCTGTTTTTT
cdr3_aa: CASSLLTASTGELFF

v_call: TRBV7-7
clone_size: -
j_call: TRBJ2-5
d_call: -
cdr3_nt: TGTGCCAGCAGCATCCGGACACAAGAGACCCAGTACTTC
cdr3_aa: CASSIRTQETQYF

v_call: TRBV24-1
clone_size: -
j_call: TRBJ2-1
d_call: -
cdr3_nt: TGTGCCACCAGTGATGGGGAGACTGAGCAGTTCTTC
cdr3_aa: CATSDGETEQFF

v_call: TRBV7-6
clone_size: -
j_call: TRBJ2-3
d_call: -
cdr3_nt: TGTGCCAGCAGCTTGCGGGGCGACAGATCCACAGATACGCAGTATTTT
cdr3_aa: CASSLRGDRSTDTQYF

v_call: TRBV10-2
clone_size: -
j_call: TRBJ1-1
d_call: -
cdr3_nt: TGCGCCAGCAGACAGGGCGGTAGTGAAGCTTTCTTT
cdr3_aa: CASRQGGSEAFF

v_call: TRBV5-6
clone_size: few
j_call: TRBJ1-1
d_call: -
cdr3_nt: TGTGCCAGCAGCTTGGGGGCCGGGGGCACTGAAGCTTTCTTT
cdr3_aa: CASSLGAGGTEAFF

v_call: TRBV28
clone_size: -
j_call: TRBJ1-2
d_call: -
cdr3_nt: TGTGCCAGCAGTTCCCAGGCGGGCTATGGCTACACCTTC
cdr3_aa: CASSSQAGYGYTF

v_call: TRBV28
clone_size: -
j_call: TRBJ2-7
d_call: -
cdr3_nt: TGTGCCAGCAGCCGAGAACAGGGAGCCCTCTCCTACGAGCAGTACTTC
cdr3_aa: CASSREQGALSYEQYF

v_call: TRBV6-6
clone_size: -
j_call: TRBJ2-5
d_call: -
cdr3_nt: TGTGCCAGCACCATACGGGCGGGACAGACCCAGTACTTC
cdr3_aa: CASTIRAGQTQYF

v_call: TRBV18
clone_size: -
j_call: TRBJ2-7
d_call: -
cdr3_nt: TGTGCCAGCTCACCGGGGACGGGAGTCTACGAGCAGTACTTC
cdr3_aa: CASSPGTGVYEQYF

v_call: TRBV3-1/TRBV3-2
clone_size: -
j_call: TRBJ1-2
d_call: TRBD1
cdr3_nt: TGTGCCAGCAGCCCGAGGGACAGAATTGGTGGCTACACCTTC
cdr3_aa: CASSPRDRIGGYTF

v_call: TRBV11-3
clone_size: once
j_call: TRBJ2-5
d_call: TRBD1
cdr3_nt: TGTGCCAGCAGCTTGGGAGTCGGGACAGGGGGGCAAGAGACCCAGTACTTC
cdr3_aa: CASSLGVGTGGQETQYF

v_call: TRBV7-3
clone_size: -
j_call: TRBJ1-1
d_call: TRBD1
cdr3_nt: TGTGCCAGCAGCCCGGGGGGACAGGGGGACACTGAAGCTTTCTTT
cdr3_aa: CASSPGGQGDTEAFF

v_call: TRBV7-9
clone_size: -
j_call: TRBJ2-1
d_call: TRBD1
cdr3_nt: TGTGCCAGCAGCCGGACAGGTGCCTACAATGAGCAGTTCTTC
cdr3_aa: CASSRTGAYNEQFF

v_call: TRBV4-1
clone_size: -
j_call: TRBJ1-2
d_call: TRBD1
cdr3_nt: TGCGCCAGCAGCCAAGATATATGGACAGGGAGAGGCTACACCTTC
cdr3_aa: CASSQDIWTGRGYTF

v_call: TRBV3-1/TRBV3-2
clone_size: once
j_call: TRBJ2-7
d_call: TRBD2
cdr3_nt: TGTGCCAGCAGCCTACGGAGGGTAGCGGGGACCTACGAGCAGTACTTC
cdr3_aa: CASSLRRVAGTYEQYF

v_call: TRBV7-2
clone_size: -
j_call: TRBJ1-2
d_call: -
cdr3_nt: TGTGCCAGCAGCCCAGGGGCTCACTATGGCTACACCTTC
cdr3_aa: CASSPGAHYGYTF

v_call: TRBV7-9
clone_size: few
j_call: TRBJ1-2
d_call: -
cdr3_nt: TGTGCCAGCAGCTCCTACGACAGGATTAACTATGGCTACACCTTC
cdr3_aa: CASSSYDRINYGYTF

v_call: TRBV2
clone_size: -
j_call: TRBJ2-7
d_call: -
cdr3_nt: TGTGCCATCTCCGTTAGAAATAACGAGCAGTACTTC
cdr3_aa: CAISVRNNEQYF

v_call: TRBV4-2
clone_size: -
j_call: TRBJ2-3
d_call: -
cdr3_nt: TGTGCCAGCAGCCAAGATCTGTACTCCACAGATACGCAGTATTTT
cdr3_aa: CASSQDLYSTDTQYF

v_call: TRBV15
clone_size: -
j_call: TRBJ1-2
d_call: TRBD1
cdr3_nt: TGTGCCACCAGCACTGGACAGGGGGTCTATGGCTACACCTTC
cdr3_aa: CATSTGQGVYGYTF